This T cell receptor (beta chain) was recorded in a study of cytomegalovirus exposure and HLA in healthy donors. Regarding the study as a whole: CMV serostatus stood as the only immune exposure information on hand. Accurate prediction of most subjects' HLA-A and HLA-B alleles from TCR beta sequences was reported. Follow-up analysis later connected one missense variant in DCLRE1C with trimming of TCR beta V- and J-genes. Later analysis suggested most CMV-associated TCR beta chains were HLA-restricted.

Worth noting for this clone: The antigen remains undetermined.

The PCR used 60 Vbeta and 13 Jbeta primers. The repertoire was sequenced with immunoSEQ multiplex PCR; TCRdb's copy has only in-frame clones and lacks some. The sample holds 95,000 to 110,000 clones, approximately 66% seen once. With 4 bases clipped from V and 0 bases from J, the junction kept 3 bases outside the gene matches. The CDR3 totals 15 residues. Germline CDR1 and CDR2: SGHDN and FVKESK. The sequence was collected from a woman aged 50 to 60 in good health and CMV-seronegative. The sequenced sample consisted of PBMCs. The chain joins TRBV14 to TRBJ1-1; 9 bases are a match to TRBD1. In nucleotides, the CDR3 is TGTGCCAGCAGCCCGACAGGGGGGGTGAACACTGAAGCTTTCTTT. Protein: CASSPTGGVNTEAFF. Combining the CDR3 with reference TRBV14 and TRBJ1-1 gives the whole variable domain EAGVTQFPSHSVIEKGQTVTLRCDPISGHDNLYWYRRVMGKEIKFLLHFVKESKQDESGMPNNRFLAERTGGTYSTLKVQPAELEDSGVYFCASSPTGGVNTEAFFGQGTRLTVV.